This TCR beta chain derives from a study of blood T cells in healthy people across ages. Study-level results: A conclusive naive versus antigen-experienced comparison was prevented by the unsorted PBMCs. Changes seen in expanded clonotypes were possibly confounded by donor CMV status left unknown.

V was cut by 6 bases and J by 0 bases, with 12 bases left in between. Germline CDR1 and CDR2: LNHDA and SQIVND (reference sequence). There are 14 residues in the CDR3. Each donor's blood draw was around 10 milliliters of peripheral blood. A second PCR, run for about 7 to 11 cycles, used a sample-barcoded 5' primer plus a J-beta primer mix. Template switching added a 12-random-nucleotide identifier to every cDNA molecule. TCRdb called the 5' RACE reads again in MiXCR, with one record for every CDR3 protein. The sample includes 630,000 or so distinct CDR3 sequences, under 30% of them seen just once. Remarks on this clonotype: Its specificity is not known.

The receptor comes from a woman of 80 years or more in good health. The chain is built from TRBV19 and TRBJ2-7; no clear D gene. Input material: blood. The CDR3 sequence is CASSPYRNSYEQYF. The DNA for the CDR3 is TGTGCCAGTAGCCCCTACCGTAACTCCTACGAGCAGTACTTC. Full variable domain (rest looked up from reference TRBV19 and TRBJ2-7): DGGITQSPKYLFRKEGQNVTLSCEQNLNHDAMYWYRQDPGQGLRLIYYSQIVNDFQKGDIAEGYSVSREKKESFPLTVTSAQKNPTAFYLCASSPYRNSYEQYFGPGTRLTVT.